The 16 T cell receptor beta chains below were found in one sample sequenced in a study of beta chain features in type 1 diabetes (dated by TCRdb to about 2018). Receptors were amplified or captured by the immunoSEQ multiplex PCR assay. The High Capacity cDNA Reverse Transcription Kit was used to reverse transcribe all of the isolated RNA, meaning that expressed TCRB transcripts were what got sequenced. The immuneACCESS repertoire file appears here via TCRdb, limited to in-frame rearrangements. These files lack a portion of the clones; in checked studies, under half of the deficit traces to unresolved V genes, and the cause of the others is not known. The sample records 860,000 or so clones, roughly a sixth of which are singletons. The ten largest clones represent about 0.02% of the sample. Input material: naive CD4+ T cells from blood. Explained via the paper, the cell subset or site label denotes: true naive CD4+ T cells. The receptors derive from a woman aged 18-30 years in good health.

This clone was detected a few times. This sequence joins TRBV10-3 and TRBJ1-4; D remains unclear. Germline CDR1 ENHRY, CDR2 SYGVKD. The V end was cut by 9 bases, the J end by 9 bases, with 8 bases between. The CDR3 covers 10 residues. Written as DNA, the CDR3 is TGTGCCATGTCCGAGAAAAAACTGTTTTTT. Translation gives CAMSEKKLFF.

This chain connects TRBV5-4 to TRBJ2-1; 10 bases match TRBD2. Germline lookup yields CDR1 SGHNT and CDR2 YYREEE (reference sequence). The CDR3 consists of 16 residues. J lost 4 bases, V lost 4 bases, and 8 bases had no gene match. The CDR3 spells CASSHDSGRSYNEQFF. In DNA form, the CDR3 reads TGTGCCAGCAGCCACGATAGCGGGAGGTCATACAATGAGCAGTTCTTC.

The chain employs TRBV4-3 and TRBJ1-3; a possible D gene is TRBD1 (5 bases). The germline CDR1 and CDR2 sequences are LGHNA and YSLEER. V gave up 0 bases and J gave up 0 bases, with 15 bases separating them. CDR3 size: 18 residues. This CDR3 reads CASSQDVSGASSGNTIYF. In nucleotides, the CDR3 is TGCGCCAGCAGCCAAGATGTCTCCGGGGCTTCCTCTGGAAACACCATATATTTT.

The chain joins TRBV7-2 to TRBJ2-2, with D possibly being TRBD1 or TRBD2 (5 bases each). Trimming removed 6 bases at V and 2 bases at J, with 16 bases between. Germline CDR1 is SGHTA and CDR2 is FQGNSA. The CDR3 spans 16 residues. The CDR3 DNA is TGTGCCAGCAGAAGAACCGGGACGGGCAACACCGGGGAGCTGTTTTTT. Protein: CASRRTGTGNTGELFF.

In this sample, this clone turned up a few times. The chain's CDR3 is CASSRRTSSEETQYF. The CDR3 bases are TGTGCCAGCAGCCGACGGACTAGCTCTGAAGAGACCCAGTACTTC. V and J are TRBV7-6 and TRBJ2-5; 8 bases map to TRBD2. The CDR3 length is 15 residues. The germline gives CDR1 SGHVS, CDR2 FNYEAQ. V lost 5 bases to trimming and J lost 3 bases; unmatched junction nucleotides: 8. Full variable domain (outside the CDR3, taken from reference TRBV7-6 and TRBJ2-5): GAGVSQSPRYKVTKRGQDVALRCDPISGHVSLYWYRQALGQGPEFLTYFNYEAQQDKSGLPNDRFSAERPEGSISTLTIQRTEQRDSAMYRCASSRRTSSEETQYFGPGTRLLVL.

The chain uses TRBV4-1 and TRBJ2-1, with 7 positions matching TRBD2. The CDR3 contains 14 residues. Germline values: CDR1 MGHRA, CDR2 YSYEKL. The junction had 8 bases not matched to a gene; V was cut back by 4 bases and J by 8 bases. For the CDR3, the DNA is TGCGCCAGCAGCCTCCAAGCGGGAACTTATGAGCAGTTCTTC. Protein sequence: CASSLQAGTYEQFF.

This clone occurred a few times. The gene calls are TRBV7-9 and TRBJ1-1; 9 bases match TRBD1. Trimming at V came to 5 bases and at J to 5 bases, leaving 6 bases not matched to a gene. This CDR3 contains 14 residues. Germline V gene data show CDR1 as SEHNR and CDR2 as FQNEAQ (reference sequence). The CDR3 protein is CASSRDRVWTEAFF. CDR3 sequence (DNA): TGTGCCAGCAGCCGGGACAGGGTTTGGACTGAAGCTTTCTTT.

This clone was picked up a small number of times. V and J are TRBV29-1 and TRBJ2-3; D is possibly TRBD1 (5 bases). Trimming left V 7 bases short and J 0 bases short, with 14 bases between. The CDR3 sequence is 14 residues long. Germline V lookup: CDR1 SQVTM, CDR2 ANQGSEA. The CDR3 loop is CSARDSLSTDTQYF. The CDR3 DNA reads TGCAGCGCTCGAGACAGTTTGAGCACAGATACGCAGTATTTT.

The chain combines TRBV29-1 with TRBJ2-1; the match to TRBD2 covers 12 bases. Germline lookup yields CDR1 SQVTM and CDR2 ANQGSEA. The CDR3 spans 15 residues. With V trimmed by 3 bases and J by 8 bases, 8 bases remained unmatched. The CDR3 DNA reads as TGCAGCGTTGATAGACTAGCGGGAGTTGGTGATGAGCAGTTCTTC. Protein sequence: CSVDRLAGVGDEQFF.

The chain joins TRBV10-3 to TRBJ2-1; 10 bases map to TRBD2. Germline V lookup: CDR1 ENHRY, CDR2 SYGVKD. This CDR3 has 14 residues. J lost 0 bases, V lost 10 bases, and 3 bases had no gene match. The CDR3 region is CASRLAGSYNEQFF. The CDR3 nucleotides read TGTGCCAGCAGACTAGCGGGCTCCTACAATGAGCAGTTCTTC.

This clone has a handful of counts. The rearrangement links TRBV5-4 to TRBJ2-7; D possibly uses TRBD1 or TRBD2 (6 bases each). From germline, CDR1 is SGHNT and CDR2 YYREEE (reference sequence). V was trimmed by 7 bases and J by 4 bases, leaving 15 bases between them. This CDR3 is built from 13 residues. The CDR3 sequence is CASHRRGKYEQYF. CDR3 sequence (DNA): TGTGCCAGCCACCGGAGGGGGAAATACGAGCAGTACTTC.

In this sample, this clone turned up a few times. The CDR3 DNA follows: TGTGCCAGCAGTCTCTTGCTGGGGGTTCCCAATGAGCAGTTCTTC. Translating gives CASSLLLGVPNEQFF. The chain combines TRBV5-6 with TRBJ2-1; either TRBD1 or TRBD2 may fit D (5 bases each). There are 15 residues in the CDR3. Germline CDR1 is SGHDT and CDR2 is YYEEEE. V gave up 5 bases and J gave up 6 bases, with 18 bases separating them.

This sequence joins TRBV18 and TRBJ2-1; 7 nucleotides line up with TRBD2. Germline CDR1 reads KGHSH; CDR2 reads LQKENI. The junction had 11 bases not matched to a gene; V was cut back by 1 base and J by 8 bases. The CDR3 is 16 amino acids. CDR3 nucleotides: TGTGCCAGCTCACCACAGAGGGACTACCGTCCGCATGAGCAGTTCTTC. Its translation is CASSPQRDYRPHEQFF.

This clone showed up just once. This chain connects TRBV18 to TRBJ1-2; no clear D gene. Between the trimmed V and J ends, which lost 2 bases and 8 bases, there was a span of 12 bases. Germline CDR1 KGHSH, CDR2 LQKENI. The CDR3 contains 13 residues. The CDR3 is CASSPDGGGGYTF. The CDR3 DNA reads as TGTGCCAGCTCACCAGACGGCGGAGGAGGCTACACCTTC.

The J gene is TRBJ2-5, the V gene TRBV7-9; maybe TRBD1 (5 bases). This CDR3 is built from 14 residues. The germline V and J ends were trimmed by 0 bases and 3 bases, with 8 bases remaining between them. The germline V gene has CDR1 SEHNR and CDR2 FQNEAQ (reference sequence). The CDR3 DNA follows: TGTGCCAGCAGCTTAGCGACAGCCGAAGAGACCCAGTACTTC. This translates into CASSLATAEETQYF.

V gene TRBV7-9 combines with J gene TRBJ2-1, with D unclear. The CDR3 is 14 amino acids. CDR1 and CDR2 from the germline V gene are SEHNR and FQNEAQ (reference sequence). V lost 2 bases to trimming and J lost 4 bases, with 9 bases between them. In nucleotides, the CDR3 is TGTGCCAGCAGCTTATCGCCCTCTTACAATGAGCAGTTCTTC. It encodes CASSLSPSYNEQFF.